Following are 30 T cell receptor beta chains from one sample sequenced in a study of CD8 T cells in ankylosing spondylitis. One entry per CDR3 protein, called by TCRdb with MiXCR from the 5' RACE reads. There are around 39,000 distinct CDR3 sequences in the sample; approximately 9.9% occur only once, and 20% to 25% lies in the top ten. Input material: synovial fluid, either unsorted or a sorted T cell fraction (not recorded which). Receptor source: a male donor with ankylosing spondylitis.

The CDR3 sequence: CASTPQRGGSYEQYF. CDR3 nucleotide sequence: TGTGCCAGCACCCCCCAGAGGGGCGGCTCCTACGAGCAGTACTTC. The V call is TRBV11-3, the J call TRBJ2-7; D could derive from TRBD1 or TRBD2 (5 bases each). Germline V gene sequence: CDR1 SGHNT, CDR2 YENEEA. Trimming took off 7 bases at V and 0 bases at J, with 16 bases between the two ends. The CDR3 runs 15 residues. Combining the CDR3 with reference TRBV11-3 and TRBJ2-7 gives the whole variable domain EAGVVQSPRYKIIEKKQPVAFWCNPISGHNTLYWYLQNLGQGPELLIRYENEEAVDDSQLPKDRFSAERLKGVDSTLKIQPAELGDSAVYLCASTPQRGGSYEQYFGPGTRLTVT.

This clonotype was counted at least ten times. The chain combines TRBV29-1 with TRBJ2-7; D is uncertain. The CDR3 consists of 12 residues. With 1 base removed from V and 4 bases from J, the gap between germline ends came to 8 bases. Germline CDR1 and CDR2: SQVTM and ANQGSEA. CDR3 sequence reads: CSVEGTPYEQYF. Here the CDR3 DNA reads TGCAGCGTTGAAGGGACCCCTTACGAGCAGTACTTC.

The table lists this clonotype with many counts. This chain joins TRBV28 and TRBJ2-1, with D possibly being TRBD2 (7 bases). The CDR3 totals 14 residues. Germline loops: CDR1 MDHEN, CDR2 SYDVKM. V was clipped by 3 bases and J by 7 bases, with 13 bases between them. CDR3 residues: CASSLGGPKNEQFF. The CDR3 nucleotides are TGTGCCAGCAGTTTGGGGGGGCCAAAAAATGAGCAGTTCTTC.

The rearrangement uses TRBV7-6 and TRBJ2-7, with TRBD2 matching 8 bases. With V trimmed by 5 bases and J by 3 bases, 6 bases remained unmatched. Germline-derived CDR1 and CDR2 are SGHVS and FNYEAQ. This CDR3 comprises 14 residues. The CDR3 nucleotides read TGTGCCAGCAGCGAAACCGGGACTAGCTACGAGCAGTACTTC. It codes for CASSETGTSYEQYF.

Only a few counts were recorded for this clonotype. The chain couples TRBV19 to TRBJ2-7; maybe TRBD2 (6 bases). Germline lookup yields CDR1 LNHDA and CDR2 SQIVND (reference sequence). Trimming stripped 5 bases from V and 3 bases from J, with 11 bases between. CDR3 length: 13 residues. The CDR3 nucleotides read TGTGCCAGTAGTCCTGGGAGGAACTACGAGCAGTACTTC. It codes for CASSPGRNYEQYF.

This clonotype was seen a handful of times. The chain is built from TRBV2 and TRBJ2-2; 10 positions agree with TRBD2. V lost 6 bases and J lost 9; bases outside the gene matches: 10. The CDR3 extends over 15 amino acids. Germline CDR1 and CDR2: SNHLY and FYNNEI. CDR3 region: CASRAGTSEYRELFF. DNA of the CDR3: TGTGCCAGCAGAGCCGGGACTAGCGAGTACAGGGAGCTGTTTTTT.

This clonotype was observed a few times. V and J are TRBV2 and TRBJ2-5; TRBD2 might be the D (6 bases). Germline-derived CDR1 and CDR2 are SNHLY and FYNNEI. The CDR3 runs to 11 residues. V gave up 11 bases and J gave up 5 bases, with 12 bases separating them. CDR3 bases: TGTGCCGGAGGGGAGCTGGAGACCCAGTACTTC. Protein: CAGGELETQYF.

The sample holds a few counts of this clonotype. The chain carries TRBV5-1 and TRBJ2-1; D is unresolved. This CDR3 is 17 amino acids long. The V end lost 1 base, the J end lost 1 base, and 15 bases lay between the germline ends. Per germline, CDR1 SGHRS and CDR2 YFSETQ. Here the CDR3 reads CASSLTSPTRSYNEQFF. The CDR3 coding sequence is TGCGCCAGCAGCTTGACCTCACCCACCAGGTCCTACAATGAGCAGTTCTTC.

This clonotype was observed many times. V usage is TRBV19 and J usage is TRBJ2-2; 7 bases line up with TRBD2. Germline CDR1 is LNHDA and CDR2 is SQIVND (reference sequence). This CDR3 has 17 residues. Trimming took 7 bases from V and 4 from J; bases not matched to a gene: 15. As DNA, the CDR3 is TGTGCCAGTAATCGGGGTTTGGCGGGAGAGCGCACCGGGGAGCTGTTTTTT. Translation gives CASNRGLAGERTGELFF.

This clonotype occurred many times. The chain has TRBV10-1 and TRBJ2-2; D is ambiguous. The V end lost 4 bases, the J end lost 6 bases, and 12 bases lay between the germline ends. The CDR3 is 14 residues long. The germline CDR1 and CDR2 sequences are WNHNN and SYGVQD (reference sequence). DNA for the CDR3: TGCGCCAGCAGTGTTACCCGCAGGTCCGGGGAGCTGTTTTTT. It translates to CASSVTRRSGELFF.

A few counts support this clonotype. The rearrangement uses TRBV12-3 or TRBV12-4 and TRBJ2-3; D tentatively reads TRBD1 or TRBD2 (5 bases each). Trimming pared 4 bases from V and 5 bases from J, leaving 16 bases between. CDR3 length: 15 amino acids. The CDR3 DNA reads TGTGCCAGCAGTTCCGGGACCCCTCCCGGAGATACGCAGTATTTT. Translation gives CASSSGTPPGDTQYF.

The chain carries TRBV28 and TRBJ2-4; 13 bases map to TRBD2. Unmatched junction bases numbered 4, after V lost 5 bases and J lost 6 bases. The CDR3 extends over 15 amino acids. Germline V gene data show CDR1 as MDHEN and CDR2 as SYDVKM. The CDR3 DNA is TGTGCCAGCAGTCCCACTAGCGGGAGGGTAAACATTCAGTACTTC. Its protein is CASSPTSGRVNIQYF.

The chain has TRBV5-4 and TRBJ2-1; the D gene is possibly TRBD2 (5 bases). V gave up 4 bases and J gave up 8 bases, with 16 bases separating them. Germline V gene sequence: CDR1 SGHNT, CDR2 YYREEE (reference sequence). CDR3 size: 14 residues. CDR3: CASSLGPAGDEQFF. In nucleotides, the CDR3 is TGTGCCAGCAGCCTGGGTCCTGCCGGGGATGAGCAGTTCTTC. The entire variable domain, with the rest obtained from reference TRBV5-4 and TRBJ2-1, is as follows: ETGVTQSPTHLIKTRGQQVTLRCSSQSGHNTVSWYQQALGQGPQFIFQYYREEENGRGNFPPRFSGLQFPNYSSELNVNALELDDSALYLCASSLGPAGDEQFFGPGTRLTVL.

This clonotype was recorded many times. The chain has TRBV7-2 and TRBJ1-5; a possible D gene is TRBD1 (5 bases). CDR1 and CDR2 from the germline V gene are SGHTA and FQGNSA. The CDR3 is 14 residues long. Trimming removed 1 base at V and 6 bases at J, with 10 bases between. The CDR3 DNA is TGTGCCAGCAGCTTAGGGGGGTGGGGTCAGCCCCAGCATTTT. Translation: CASSLGGWGQPQHF.

This clonotype is labeled medium-sized. This chain connects TRBV28 to TRBJ1-5; D unclear. The CDR3 runs to 12 residues. The germline gives CDR1 MDHEN, CDR2 SYDVKM. V gave up 3 bases and J gave up 6 bases, with 6 bases separating them. CDR3 nucleotide sequence: TGTGCCAGCAGTTTTGAGGTTCAGCCCCAGCATTTT. This codes for CASSFEVQPQHF.

This clonotype has only a few counts. V gene TRBV28 combines with J gene TRBJ2-3; D is possibly TRBD2 (6 bases). The CDR3 covers 17 residues. The germline gives CDR1 MDHEN, CDR2 SYDVKM. Trimming pared 3 bases from V and 1 base from J, leaving 17 bases between. CDR3 sequence: CASSFLSTGDRTDTQYF. CDR3 bases: TGTGCCAGCAGTTTTCTATCTACGGGGGACCGCACAGATACGCAGTATTTT. Together with reference TRBV28 and TRBJ2-3, the CDR3 gives the full variable domain: DVKVTQSSRYLVKRTGEKVFLECVQDMDHENMFWYRQDPGLGLRLIYFSYDVKMKEKGDIPEGYSVSREKKERFSLILESASTNQTSMYLCASSFLSTGDRTDTQYFGPGTRLTVL.

In this sample, this clonotype turned up many times. The V call is TRBV7-2, the J call TRBJ1-2, with TRBD1 identical over 12 bases. Germline V CDR1 and CDR2: SGHTA, FQGNSA. V was clipped by 0 bases and J by 6 bases; unmatched bases: 5. This CDR3 has 16 amino acids. The CDR3 nucleotides are TGTGCCAGCAGCTTAGCGCCGGGACAGGGGGCGCATGGCTACACCTTC. It translates to CASSLAPGQGAHGYTF. Supplemented by reference TRBV7-2 and TRBJ1-2, the full variable domain reads GAGVSQSPSNKVTEKGKDVELRCDPISGHTALYWYRQSLGQGLEFLIYFQGNSAPDKSGLPSDRFSAERTGGSVSTLTIQRTQQEDSAVYLCASSLAPGQGAHGYTFGSGTRLTVV.

At least ten counts were recorded for this clonotype. The rearrangement joins TRBV11-2 to TRBJ2-2; D remains ambiguous. Looked up from germline, CDR1 is SGHAT and CDR2 is FQNNGV. This CDR3 comprises 13 residues. Trimming pared 5 bases from V and 2 bases from J, leaving 6 bases between. The CDR3 region has the DNA TGTGCCAGCAGCGACACAAACACCGGGGAGCTGTTTTTT. It yields the protein CASSDTNTGELFF.

CDR3 region: CASSPREWASGNTGELFF. The CDR3 nucleotides read TGTGCCAGCAGTCCCAGAGAATGGGCTAGCGGGAACACCGGGGAGCTGTTTTTT. The chain carries TRBV11-2 and TRBJ2-2; 7 positions match TRBD2. Per the germline V gene, CDR1 is SGHAT and CDR2 is FQNNGV. There are 18 residues in the CDR3. Trimming took 6 bases from V and 1 from J; bases not matched to a gene: 14.

The rearrangement joins TRBV19 to TRBJ2-1, with 9 bases lining up with TRBD2. Germline-derived CDR1 and CDR2 are LNHDA and SQIVND (reference sequence). The CDR3 is made up of 15 amino acids. V dropped 3 bases and J dropped 6; count of bases not matched to a gene: 6. This CDR3 is CASSILAGGRNEQFF. The CDR3 DNA sequence: TGTGCCAGTAGTATCCTTGCGGGAGGGCGCAATGAGCAGTTCTTC.

This clonotype appeared many times. This chain uses TRBV5-1 with TRBJ2-2; TRBD2 might be the D (6 bases). With 3 bases removed from V and 4 bases from J, the gap between germline ends came to 13 bases. This CDR3 spans 15 amino acids. CDR1 SGHRS and CDR2 YFSETQ come from the germline V gene. The CDR3 reads CASSYTGAITGELFF. CDR3 sequence (DNA): TGCGCCAGCAGCTATACGGGAGCCATCACCGGGGAGCTGTTTTTT. The full variable domain, completed using reference TRBV5-1 and TRBJ2-2, is KAGVTQTPRYLIKTRGQQVTLSCSPISGHRSVSWYQQTPGQGLQFLFEYFSETQRNKGNFPGRFSGRQFSNSRSEMNVSTLELGDSALYLCASSYTGAITGELFFGEGSRLTVL.

A note on this clonotype: This may stem from a read error, because a much larger clone lies one nucleotide away. The V call is TRBV20-1, the J call TRBJ2-3; D possibly uses TRBD1 or TRBD2 (5 bases each). Germline V gene lookup returns CDR1 DFQATT and CDR2 SNEGSKA (reference sequence). V was shortened by 0 bases and J by 8 bases, with 27 bases between the two germline ends. This CDR3 region has 18 residues. The chain's CDR3 is CSARDRGLTGLARTTQYF. The CDR3 nucleotides read TGCAGTGCTAGAGATAGGGGTTTAACGGGGCTCGCGCGGACTACGCAGTATTTT.

This clonotype was picked up a small number of times. The chain links TRBV5-1 to TRBJ1-4; D may be TRBD1 (6 bases). Germline-derived CDR1 and CDR2 are SGHRS and YFSETQ. This CDR3 comprises 15 residues. The V gene lost 4 bases and the J gene lost 3 bases, with 13 bases spanning the gap. The CDR3 DNA reads as TGCGCCAGCAGCGGTACAGGGAGAGCTAATGAAAAACTGTTTTTT. It yields the protein CASSGTGRANEKLFF.

CDR3 DNA: TGTGCCAGCAGTGAGGGGGGGGAGGATACGCAGTATTTT. This encodes CASSEGGEDTQYF. The chain couples TRBV28 to TRBJ2-3; possible D gene TRBD2, 7 bases. Trimming removed 5 bases from V and 6 bases from J, with 12 bases in between. The V gene's germline CDR1 is MDHEN and CDR2 SYDVKM. This CDR3 has 13 residues.

The chain employs TRBV5-1 and TRBJ1-3; TRBD1 matches at 9 bases. The CDR3 has 16 amino acids. V was clipped by 4 bases and J by 0 bases; unmatched bases: 5. CDR1 and CDR2 from the germline V gene are SGHRS and YFSETQ. DNA for the CDR3: TGCGCCAGCAGCCCTTCGACAGGGGGCTCTGGAAACACCATATATTTT. As protein: CASSPSTGGSGNTIYF.

J is TRBJ1-6 and V is TRBV7-2, with TRBD1 as a possible D gene (6 bases). V was pared by 3 bases and J by 8 bases, with 11 bases between. Germline assignment: CDR1 SGHTA and CDR2 FQGNSA. This CDR3 has 14 residues. CDR3 DNA: TGTGCCAGCAGCTTCCCAGGGGTTCATTCACCCCTCCACTTT. Protein product: CASSFPGVHSPLHF.

The chain recombines TRBV2 with TRBJ1-2; D is undetermined. V dropped 8 bases and J dropped 4 bases, with 14 bases sitting between them. The CDR3 contains 13 residues. From germline, CDR1 is SNHLY and CDR2 FYNNEI. This CDR3 is CASPKREVYGYTF. The CDR3 DNA reads as TGTGCCAGCCCGAAGCGGGAGGTCTATGGCTACACCTTC.

This clonotype was observed many times. The gene calls are TRBV20-1 and TRBJ2-1; possibly TRBD2 for D (5 bases). This CDR3 has 15 residues. Germline CDR1 reads DFQATT; CDR2 reads SNEGSKA (reference sequence). Trimming removed 0 bases at V and 8 bases at J, with 17 bases between. The CDR3: CSARDRGLAWDEQFF. The CDR3 coding sequence is TGCAGTGCTAGAGATCGAGGGCTGGCCTGGGATGAGCAGTTCTTC.

By sample share, this clonotype is large (0.1 to 1%). The chain joins TRBV7-3 to TRBJ2-3; a weak D match, TRBD2 (5 bases). Germline V CDR1 and CDR2: SGHTA, FQGTGA. Trimming left V 5 bases short and J 4 bases short, with 19 bases between. This CDR3 comprises 16 residues. Here the CDR3 reads CASSPEGLPGADTQYF. The CDR3 DNA reads TGTGCCAGCAGCCCCGAGGGTTTACCCGGCGCAGATACGCAGTATTTT.

Only a few counts were recorded for this clonotype. The chain combines TRBV11-1 with TRBJ2-1; no firm D call. V gave up 1 base and J gave up 0 bases, with 16 bases separating them. The CDR3 extends over 18 amino acids. Germline CDR1 SGHAT, CDR2 FQDESV (reference sequence). CDR3 sequence reads: CASSLVFEVPSSYNEQFF. CDR3 DNA sequence: TGTGCCAGCAGCTTAGTGTTTGAGGTACCCAGCTCCTACAATGAGCAGTTCTTC.